This TCR beta chain appears in the sequencing data of a study of long-term antiretroviral therapy in people with HIV. General study findings and limits: Those clones which expanded before ART made up the dominant part of the repertoire at all time points.

Going into DNA extraction, samples held 1-10 million cryopreserved PBMC. Sequencing used immunoSEQ v3.0 at survey level. This table comes from immunoSEQ multiplex PCR, and its TCRdb copy is limited to in-frame clones, with some not included. Altogether 36,000 or so clones are present, around 79% being singletons, with the ten largest covering about 5.7%. This clone has a handful of counts. What it binds is unknown. Germline V CDR1 and CDR2: WNHNN, SYGVQD (reference sequence). V lost 5 bases to trimming and J lost 2 bases, with 10 bases between them. The CDR3 is 14 amino acids. The source is a man younger than 35 with HIV. The sample in question was unsorted PBMCs, obtained 0.6 years after starting antiretroviral therapy. V usage is TRBV10-1 and J usage is TRBJ2-1; D may be TRBD1 or TRBD2 (5 bases each). The CDR3 DNA reads TGCGCCAGCAGTAGGGACGGGACCTACAATGAGCAGTTCTTC. This gives the protein CASSRDGTYNEQFF.